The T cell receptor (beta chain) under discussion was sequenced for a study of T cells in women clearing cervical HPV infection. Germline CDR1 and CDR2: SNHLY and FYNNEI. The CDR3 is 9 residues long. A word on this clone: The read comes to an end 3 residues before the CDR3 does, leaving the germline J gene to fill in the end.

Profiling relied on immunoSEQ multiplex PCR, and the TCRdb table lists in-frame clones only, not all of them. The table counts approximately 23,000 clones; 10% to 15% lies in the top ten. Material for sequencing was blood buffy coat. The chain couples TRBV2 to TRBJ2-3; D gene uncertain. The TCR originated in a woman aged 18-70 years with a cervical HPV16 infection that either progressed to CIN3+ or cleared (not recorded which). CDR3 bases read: TGTGCCAGCAGTGTAACG. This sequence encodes CASSVT. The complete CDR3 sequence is CASSVTQYF.